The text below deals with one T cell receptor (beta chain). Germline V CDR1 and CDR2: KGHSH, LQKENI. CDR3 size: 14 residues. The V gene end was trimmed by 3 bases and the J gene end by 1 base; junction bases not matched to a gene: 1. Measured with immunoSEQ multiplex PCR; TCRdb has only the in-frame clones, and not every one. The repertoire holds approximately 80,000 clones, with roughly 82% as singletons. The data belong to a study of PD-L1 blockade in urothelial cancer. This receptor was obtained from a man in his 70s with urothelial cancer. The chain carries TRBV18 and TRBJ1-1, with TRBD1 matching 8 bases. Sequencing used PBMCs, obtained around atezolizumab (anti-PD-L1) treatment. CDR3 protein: CASSPDRENTEAFF. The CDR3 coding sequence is TGTGCCAGCTCACCGGACAGGGAGAACACTGAAGCTTTCTTT.